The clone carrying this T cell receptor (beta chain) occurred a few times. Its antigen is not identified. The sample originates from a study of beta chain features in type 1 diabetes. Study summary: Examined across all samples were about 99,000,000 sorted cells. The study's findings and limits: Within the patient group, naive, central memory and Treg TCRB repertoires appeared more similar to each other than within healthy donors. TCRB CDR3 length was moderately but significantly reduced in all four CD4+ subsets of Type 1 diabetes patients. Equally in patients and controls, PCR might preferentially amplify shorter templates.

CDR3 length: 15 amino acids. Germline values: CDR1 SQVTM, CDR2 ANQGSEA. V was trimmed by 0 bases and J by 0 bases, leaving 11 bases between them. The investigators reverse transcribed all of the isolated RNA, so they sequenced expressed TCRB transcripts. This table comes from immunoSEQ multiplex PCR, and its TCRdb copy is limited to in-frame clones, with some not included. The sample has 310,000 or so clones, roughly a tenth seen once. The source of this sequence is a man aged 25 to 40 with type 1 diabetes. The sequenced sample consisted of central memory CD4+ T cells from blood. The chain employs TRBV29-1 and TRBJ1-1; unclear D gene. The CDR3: CSVEDQMLMNTEAFF. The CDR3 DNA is TGCAGCGTTGAAGATCAGATGTTGATGAACACTGAAGCTTTCTTT.